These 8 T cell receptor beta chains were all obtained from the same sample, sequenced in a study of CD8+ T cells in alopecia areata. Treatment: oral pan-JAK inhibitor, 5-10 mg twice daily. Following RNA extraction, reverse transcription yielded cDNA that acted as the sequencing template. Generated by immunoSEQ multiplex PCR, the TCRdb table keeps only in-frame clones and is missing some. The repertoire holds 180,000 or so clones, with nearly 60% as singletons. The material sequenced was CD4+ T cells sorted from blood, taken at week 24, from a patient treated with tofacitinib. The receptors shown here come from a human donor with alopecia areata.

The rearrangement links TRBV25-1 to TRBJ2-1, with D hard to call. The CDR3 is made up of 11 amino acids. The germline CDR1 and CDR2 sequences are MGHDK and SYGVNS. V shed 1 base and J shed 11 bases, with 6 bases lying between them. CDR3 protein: CASSESQKQFF. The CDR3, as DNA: TGTGCCAGCAGTGAATCCCAGAAGCAGTTCTTC.

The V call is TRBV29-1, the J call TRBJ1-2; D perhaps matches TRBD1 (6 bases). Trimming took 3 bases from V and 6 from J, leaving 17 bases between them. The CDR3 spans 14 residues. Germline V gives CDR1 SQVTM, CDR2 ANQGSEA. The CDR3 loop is CSVDPTGVVDGYTF. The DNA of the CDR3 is TGCAGCGTTGACCCGACAGGCGTGGTTGATGGCTACACCTTC.

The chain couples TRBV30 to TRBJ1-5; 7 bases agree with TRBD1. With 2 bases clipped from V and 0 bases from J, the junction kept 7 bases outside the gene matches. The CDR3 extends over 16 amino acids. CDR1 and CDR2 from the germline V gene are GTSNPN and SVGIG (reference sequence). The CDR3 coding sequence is TGTGCCTGGAGTTCCTCCGACAGGGTTAGCAATCAGCCCCAGCATTTT. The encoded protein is CAWSSSDRVSNQPQHF.

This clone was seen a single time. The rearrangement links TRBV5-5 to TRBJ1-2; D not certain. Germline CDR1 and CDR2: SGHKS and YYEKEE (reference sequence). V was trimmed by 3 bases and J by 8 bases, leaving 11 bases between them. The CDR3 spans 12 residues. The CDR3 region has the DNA TGTGCCAGCAGCTCCTATGTAGGAGGCTACACCTTC. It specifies CASSSYVGGYTF.

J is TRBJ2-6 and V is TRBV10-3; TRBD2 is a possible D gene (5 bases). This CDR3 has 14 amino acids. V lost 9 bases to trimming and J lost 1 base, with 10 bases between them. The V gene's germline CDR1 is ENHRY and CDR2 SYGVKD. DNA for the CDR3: TGTGCCATAGCGAGCGGTTCTGGGGCCAACGTCCTGACTTTC. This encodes CAIASGSGANVLTF.

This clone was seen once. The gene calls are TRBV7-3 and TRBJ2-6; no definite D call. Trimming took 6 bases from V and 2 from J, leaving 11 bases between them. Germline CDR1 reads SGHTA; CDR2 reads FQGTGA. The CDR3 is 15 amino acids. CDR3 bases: TGTGCCAGCAGTTTCGGCGTAACTGGGGCCAACGTCCTGACTTTC. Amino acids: CASSFGVTGANVLTF.

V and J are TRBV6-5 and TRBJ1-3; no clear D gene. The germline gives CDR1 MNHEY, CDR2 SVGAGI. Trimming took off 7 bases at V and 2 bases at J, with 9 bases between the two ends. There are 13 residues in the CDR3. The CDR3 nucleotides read TGTGCCAGCAAGGCTGAGGCTGGAAACACCATATATTTT. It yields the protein CASKAEAGNTIYF.

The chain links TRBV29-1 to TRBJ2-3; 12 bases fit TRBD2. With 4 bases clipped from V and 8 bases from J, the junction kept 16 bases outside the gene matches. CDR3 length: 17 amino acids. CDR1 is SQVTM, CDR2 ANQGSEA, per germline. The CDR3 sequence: CSVAASGGAQRSVTQYF. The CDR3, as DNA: TGCAGCGTTGCGGCTAGCGGGGGGGCTCAGCGGTCCGTTACGCAGTATTTT.